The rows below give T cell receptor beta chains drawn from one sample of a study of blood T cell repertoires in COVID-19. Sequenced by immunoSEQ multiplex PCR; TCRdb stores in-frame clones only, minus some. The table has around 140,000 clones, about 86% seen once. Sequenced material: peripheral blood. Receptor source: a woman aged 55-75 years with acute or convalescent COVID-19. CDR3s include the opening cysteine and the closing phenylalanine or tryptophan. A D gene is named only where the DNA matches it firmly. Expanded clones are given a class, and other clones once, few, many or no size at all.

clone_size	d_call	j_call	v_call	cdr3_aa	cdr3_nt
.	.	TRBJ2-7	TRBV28	CASRPPKTGNEQYF	TGTGCCAGCAGACCTCCTAAGACAGGAAACGAGCAGTACTTC
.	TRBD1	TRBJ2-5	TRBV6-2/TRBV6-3	CASSLYRGLRETQYF	TGTGCCAGCAGTCTCTACAGGGGGCTCAGAGAGACCCAGTACTTC
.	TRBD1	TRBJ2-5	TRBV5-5	CASSLDTGGVGETQYF	TGTGCCAGCAGCTTGGATACAGGGGGCGTCGGAGAGACCCAGTACTTC
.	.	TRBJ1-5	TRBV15	CATSRHPPGRAVRSNQPQHF	TGTGCCACCAGCAGGCACCCCCCGGGCAGGGCGGTCCGTAGCAATCAGCCCCAGCATTTT
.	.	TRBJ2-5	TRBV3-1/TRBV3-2	CASSKTRTRGETQYF	TGTGCCAGCAGTAAGACTAGAACGAGAGGAGAGACCCAGTACTTC
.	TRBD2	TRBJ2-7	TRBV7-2	CASSLATASGGAATYEQYF	TGTGCCAGCAGCTTAGCGACGGCTAGCGGGGGGGCTGCCACCTACGAGCAGTACTTC
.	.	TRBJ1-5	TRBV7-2	CASSLIRGGNQPQHF	TGTGCCAGCAGCTTAATAAGGGGTGGCAATCAGCCCCAGCATTTT
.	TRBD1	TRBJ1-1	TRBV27	CASSREGARNTEAFF	TGTGCCAGCAGTCGTGAGGGGGCCCGAAACACTGAAGCTTTCTTT
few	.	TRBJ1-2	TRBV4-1	CASSQALLSGSGYTF	TGCGCCAGCAGCCAAGCCCTCTTATCGGGTAGTGGCTACACCTTC
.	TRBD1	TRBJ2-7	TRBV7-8	CASSLRDRVYEQYF	TGTGCCAGCAGCTTACGGGACAGGGTTTACGAGCAGTACTTC
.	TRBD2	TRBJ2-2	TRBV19	CASNPTLGLAGSGELFF	TGTGCCAGTAACCCCACTTTGGGCCTAGCGGGATCCGGGGAGCTGTTTTTT
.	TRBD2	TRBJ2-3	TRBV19	CASSIRGGGLAGARGLTDTQYF	TGTGCCAGTAGTATAAGAGGCGGGGGACTAGCGGGGGCCCGGGGCCTCACAGATACGCAGTATTTT
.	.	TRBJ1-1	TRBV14	CASRWGQSNTEAFF	TGTGCCAGCAGATGGGGGCAATCGAACACTGAAGCTTTCTTT
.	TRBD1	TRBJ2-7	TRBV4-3	CASSQTGTGDYEQYF	TGCGCCAGCAGCCAAACCGGGACAGGGGACTACGAGCAGTACTTC
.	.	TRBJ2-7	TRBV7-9	CASSLELSVDEQYF	TGTGCCAGCAGCTTAGAGTTGTCCGTAGACGAGCAGTACTTC
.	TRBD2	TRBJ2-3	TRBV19	CASSISSGGPDTQYF	TGTGCCAGTAGTATATCTAGCGGGGGGCCAGATACGCAGTATTTT
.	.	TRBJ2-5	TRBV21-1	CASSRAGRLAGVHQETQYF	TGTGCCAGCAGCAGAGCGGGGAGGCTAGCGGGGGTCCACCAAGAGACCCAGTACTTC
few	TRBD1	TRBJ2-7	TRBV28	CASEGQGPSYEQYF	TGTGCCAGCGAGGGACAGGGTCCTTCCTACGAGCAGTACTTC
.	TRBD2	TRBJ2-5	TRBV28	CASSEPGTSGGVRETQYF	TGTGCCAGCAGTGAACCCGGGACTAGCGGGGGGGTACGGGAGACCCAGTACTTC
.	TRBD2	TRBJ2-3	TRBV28	CASSLYGTSGSSTDTQYF	TGTGCCAGCAGTTTATACGGGACTAGCGGTTCTAGCACAGATACGCAGTATTTT
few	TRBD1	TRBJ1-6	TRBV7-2	CASSGGPDRGTSPLHF	TGTGCCAGCAGCGGAGGCCCGGACAGGGGGACTTCACCCCTCCACTTT
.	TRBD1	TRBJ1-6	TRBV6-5	CASNSGQANSPLHF	TGTGCCAGTAACTCGGGACAGGCGAATTCACCCCTCCACTTT
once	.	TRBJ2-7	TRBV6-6	CASSYDTAIYEQYF	TGTGCCAGCAGTTACGACACAGCCATCTACGAGCAGTACTTC
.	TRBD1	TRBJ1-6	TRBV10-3	CAISERTGVRTPLHF	TGTGCCATCAGTGAGAGGACAGGGGTCAGGACACCCCTCCACTTT
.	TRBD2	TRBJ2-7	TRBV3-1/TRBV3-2	CASSRNLGLAGVYEQYF	TGTGCCAGCAGCCGCAACCTGGGACTAGCGGGGGTTTACGAGCAGTACTTC
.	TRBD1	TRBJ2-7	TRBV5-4	CASSLVGQASYEQYF	TGTGCCAGCAGCTTGGTGGGACAGGCTTCCTACGAGCAGTACTTC
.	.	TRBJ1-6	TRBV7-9	CASSQTINSPLHF	TGTGCCAGCAGCCAAACAATCAATTCACCCCTCCACTTT
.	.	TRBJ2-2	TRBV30	CAWSVVASTGELFF	TGTGCCTGGAGTGTAGTAGCGTCCACCGGGGAGCTGTTTTTT
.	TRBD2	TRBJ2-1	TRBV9	CASSVAGAGLAGGPGEQFF	TGTGCCAGCAGCGTAGCTGGGGCAGGACTAGCGGGGGGGCCCGGTGAGCAGTTCTTC
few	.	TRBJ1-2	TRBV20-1	CSASSRKGLSYGYTF	TGCAGTGCTAGTAGCCGAAAGGGGTTGAGCTATGGCTACACCTTC
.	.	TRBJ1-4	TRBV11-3	CASSGPPGGPTNEKLFF	TGTGCCAGCAGCGGACCCCCGGGCGGGCCAACTAATGAAAAACTGTTTTTT
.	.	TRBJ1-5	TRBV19	CASSIERTSQPQHF	TGTGCCAGTAGTATAGAGCGAACTAGTCAGCCCCAGCATTTT
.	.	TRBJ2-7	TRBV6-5	CASTGGTGLYEQYF	TGTGCCAGCACGGGAGGGACAGGGCTCTACGAGCAGTACTTC
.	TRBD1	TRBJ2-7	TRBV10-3	CAISEQGFRYSTYEQYF	TGTGCCATCAGCGAACAGGGGTTCAGGTACAGCACCTACGAGCAGTACTTC
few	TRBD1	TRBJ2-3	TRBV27	CASSSGTGDTQYF	TGTGCCAGCAGTTCCGGGACAGGGGATACGCAGTATTTT
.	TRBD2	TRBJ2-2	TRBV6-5	CASGRGESGELFF	TGTGCCAGTGGGCGGGGGGAATCCGGGGAGCTGTTTTTT
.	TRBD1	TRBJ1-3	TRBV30	CAAGQLSGNTIYF	TGTGCCGCGGGACAGCTCTCTGGAAACACCATATATTTT
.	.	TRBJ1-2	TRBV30	CAWRIGVDRGYTF	TGTGCCTGGAGAATAGGGGTGGATCGGGGCTACACCTTC